The sequence of this T cell receptor (beta chain) was determined in a study of T-cell reconstitution after alpha-beta-depleted transplantation in children. A TCRbeta library incorporating unique molecular identifiers was prepared. MiXCR was run by TCRdb on the PCR reads, yielding one entry per CDR3 protein. The sample includes roughly 500,000 distinct CDR3 sequences, approximately 29% of them seen just once. The CDR3 is 16 residues long. V was shortened by 7 bases and J by 4 bases, with 22 bases between the two germline ends. In germline, CDR1 is MDHEN, CDR2 SYDVKM. Sequenced here: PBMCs from the stem cell graft donor, sampled from the stem cell graft. The V gene is TRBV28, the J gene TRBJ1-2, with D possibly being TRBD1 (6 bases). The sequence derives from a human donor who donated a stem cell graft to a child with aplastic anemia. The CDR3 sequence: CASTSGAPTSFYGYTF. DNA for the CDR3: TGTGCCAGCACCTCAGGGGCCCCTACCTCGTTCTATGGCTACACCTTC.